This TCR beta chain was recovered during a study of cytomegalovirus exposure and HLA in healthy donors. Study conclusions and caveats: Overall, approximately 180 TCR beta chains were annotated as cytomegalovirus-associated. TCR sequences were mostly rare, though some public TCRs occurred in many donors.

The repertoire was sequenced with immunoSEQ multiplex PCR; TCRdb's copy has only in-frame clones and lacks some. The table has approximately 300,000 clones, roughly 87% seen once. The CDR3 spans 13 residues. The trim removed 6 bases at V and 3 bases at J, leaving 4 bases unmatched. Germline CDR1 is KGHSH and CDR2 is LQKENI. Turning to this clone: Its antigen is unidentified.

This receptor was obtained from a woman in her 30s in good health and CMV-seropositive. Sequenced: PBMCs. V and J are TRBV18 and TRBJ2-5; 7 bases agree with TRBD1. For the CDR3, the DNA is TGTGCCAGCTCGGCCGGGACAGAAGAGACCCAGTACTTC. Its translation: CASSAGTEETQYF.